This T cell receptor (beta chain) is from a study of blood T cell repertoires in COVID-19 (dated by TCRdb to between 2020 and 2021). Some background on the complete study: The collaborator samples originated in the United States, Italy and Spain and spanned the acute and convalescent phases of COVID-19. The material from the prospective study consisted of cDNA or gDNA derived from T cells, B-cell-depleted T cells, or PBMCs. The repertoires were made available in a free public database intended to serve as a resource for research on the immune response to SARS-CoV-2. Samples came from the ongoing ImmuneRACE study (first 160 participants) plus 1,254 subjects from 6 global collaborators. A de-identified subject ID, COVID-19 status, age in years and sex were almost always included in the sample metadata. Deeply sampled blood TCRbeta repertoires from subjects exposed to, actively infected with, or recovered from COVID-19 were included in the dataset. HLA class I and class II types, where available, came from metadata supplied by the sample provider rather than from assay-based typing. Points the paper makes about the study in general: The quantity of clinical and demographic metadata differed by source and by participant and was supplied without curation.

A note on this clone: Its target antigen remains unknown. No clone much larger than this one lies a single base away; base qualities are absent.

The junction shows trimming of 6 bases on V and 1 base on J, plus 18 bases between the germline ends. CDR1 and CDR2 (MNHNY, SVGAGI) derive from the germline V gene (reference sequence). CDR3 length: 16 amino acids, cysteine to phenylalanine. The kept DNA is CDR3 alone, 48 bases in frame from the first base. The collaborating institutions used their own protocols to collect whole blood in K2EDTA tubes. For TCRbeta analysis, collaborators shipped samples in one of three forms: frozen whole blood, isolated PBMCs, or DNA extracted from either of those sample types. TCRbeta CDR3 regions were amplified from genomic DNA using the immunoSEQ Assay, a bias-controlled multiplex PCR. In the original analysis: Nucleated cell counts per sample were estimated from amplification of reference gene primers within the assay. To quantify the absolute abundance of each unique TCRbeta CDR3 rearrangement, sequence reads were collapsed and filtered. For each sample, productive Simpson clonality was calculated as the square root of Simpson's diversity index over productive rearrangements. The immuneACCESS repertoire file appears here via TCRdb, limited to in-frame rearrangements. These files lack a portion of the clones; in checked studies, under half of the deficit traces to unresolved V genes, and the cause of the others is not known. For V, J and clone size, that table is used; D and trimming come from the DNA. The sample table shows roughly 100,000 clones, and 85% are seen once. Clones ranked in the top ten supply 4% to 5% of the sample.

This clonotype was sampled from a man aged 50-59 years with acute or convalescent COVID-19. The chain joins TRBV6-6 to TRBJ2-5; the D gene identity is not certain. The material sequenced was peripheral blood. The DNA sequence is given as TGTGCCAGCAGAGATCGACCGGGTCTTCCCCAAGAGACCCAGTACTTC. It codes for CASRDRPGLPQETQYF.